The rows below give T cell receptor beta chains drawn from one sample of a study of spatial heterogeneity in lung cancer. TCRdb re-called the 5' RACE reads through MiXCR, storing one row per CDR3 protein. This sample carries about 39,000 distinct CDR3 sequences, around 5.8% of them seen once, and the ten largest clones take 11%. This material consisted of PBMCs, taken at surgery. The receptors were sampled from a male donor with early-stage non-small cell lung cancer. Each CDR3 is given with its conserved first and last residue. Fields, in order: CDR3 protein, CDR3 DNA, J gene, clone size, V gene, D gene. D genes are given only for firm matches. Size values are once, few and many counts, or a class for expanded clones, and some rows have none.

CASSRTSGGALYNGQFF TGTGCCAGCAGCCGGACTAGCGGGGGGGCGCTCTACAATGGGCAGTTCTTC TRBJ2-1 - TRBV5-4 TRBD2
CASSQEASGSREQYF TGTGCCAGCAGCCAAGAGGCTAGCGGATCTCGGGAGCAGTACTTC TRBJ2-7 many TRBV4-2 TRBD2
CASTLGAGQGTQKQFF TGTGCCAGCACCCTGGGAGCGGGACAGGGGACCCAGAAGCAGTTCTTC TRBJ2-1 - TRBV7-9 TRBD1
CASSYPRTASGGTQYF TGTGCCAGCAGTTACCCCAGGACAGCGTCAGGGGGGACCCAGTACTTC TRBJ2-5 many TRBV6-2/TRBV6-3 TRBD1
CSARGGGAFPGGTEAFF TGCAGTGCAAGGGGTGGGGGCGCATTCCCCGGGGGCACTGAAGCTTTCTTT TRBJ1-1 - TRBV20-1 -
CASSLGPGRSGNTIYF TGTGCCAGCAGCTTGGGGCCAGGACGCTCTGGAAACACCATATATTTT TRBJ1-3 many TRBV5-6 -
CASSYGTANTEAFF TGTGCCAGCAGTTACGGGACAGCGAACACTGAAGCTTTCTTT TRBJ1-1 many TRBV6-5 TRBD1
CASSRDTDGNTIYF TGTGCCAGCAGCCGAGACACAGATGGAAACACCATATATTTT TRBJ1-3 many TRBV11-3 -
CSALEYGYTF TGCAGTGCTTTGGAATATGGCTACACCTTC TRBJ1-2 many TRBV20-1 -
CASSLGRAGMDEQFF TGCGCCAGCAGCTTGGGGAGGGCAGGGATGGATGAGCAGTTCTTC TRBJ2-1 many TRBV5-1 -
CASSLTERQETQYF TGTGCCAGCAGCTTAACAGAACGCCAAGAGACCCAGTACTTC TRBJ2-5 many TRBV7-9 -
CASSLGGMNTEAFF TGCGCCAGCAGCTTGGGGGGAATGAACACTGAAGCTTTCTTT TRBJ1-1 many TRBV5-1 -
CATSLGTGYGYTF TGTGCCACCAGCCTAGGGACAGGGTATGGCTACACCTTC TRBJ1-2 - TRBV15 TRBD1
CATSDGYEQYF TGTGCCACCAGTGACGGCTACGAGCAGTACTTC TRBJ2-7 many TRBV24-1 -
CASSLEHEQFF TGCGCCAGCAGCTTGGAGCATGAGCAGTTCTTC TRBJ2-1 many TRBV5-1 -
CASSSNRGRGTEAFF TGTGCCAGCAGCTCGAACAGGGGGAGAGGGACTGAAGCTTTCTTT TRBJ1-1 many TRBV11-2 TRBD1
CASSKNHGELFF TGTGCCAGCAGCAAGAATCACGGGGAGCTGTTTTTT TRBJ2-2 many TRBV5-5 -
CASSFSPGSQPQHF TGTGCCAGCAGTTTCTCGCCAGGGAGCCAGCCCCAGCATTTT TRBJ1-5 few TRBV12-3/TRBV12-4 -
CAISEPGASYEQYF TGTGCCATCAGTGAGCCCGGGGCCTCCTACGAGCAGTACTTC TRBJ2-7 many TRBV10-3 -
CASSVDGQEGIQYF TGTGCCAGCAGCGTAGACGGTCAAGAGGGCATTCAGTACTTC TRBJ2-4 many TRBV9 -
CASRSSGGPNEKLFF TGTGCCAGCAGATCATCAGGGGGCCCTAATGAAAAACTGTTTTTT TRBJ1-4 many TRBV27 TRBD1
CASSSTYGQTLYGYTF TGTGCCAGCAGTTCTACTTATGGTCAAACCCTTTATGGCTACACCTTC TRBJ1-2 many TRBV28 -
CASNEYGMNTEAFF TGTGCCAGCAACGAATACGGGATGAACACTGAAGCTTTCTTT TRBJ1-1 - TRBV3-1 -
CASSPGQPDQPQHF TGTGCCAGTAGTCCAGGACAGCCCGATCAGCCCCAGCATTTT TRBJ1-5 - TRBV19 -
CASSLVGDNQPQHF TGTGCCAGCAGCTTAGTAGGGGACAATCAGCCCCAGCATTTT TRBJ1-5 many TRBV7-9 -
CASSSTWTSNEKLFF TGTGCCAGCAGTTCCACGTGGACCTCTAATGAAAAACTGTTTTTT TRBJ1-4 few TRBV6-5 -
CSAREGHSNQPQHF TGCAGTGCTAGAGAAGGACATAGCAATCAGCCCCAGCATTTT TRBJ1-5 - TRBV20-1 -
CAWRTPGSGNTIYF TGTGCCTGGAGGACCCCCGGGTCCGGAAACACCATATATTTT TRBJ1-3 few TRBV30 -
CASSLGEARQFF TGCGCCAGCAGCTTGGGCGAGGCACGGCAGTTCTTC TRBJ2-1 many TRBV5-1 -
CSALAEETQYF TGCAGTGCTCTAGCGGAAGAGACCCAGTACTTC TRBJ2-5 few TRBV20-1 TRBD2
CASTREGLVFGELFF TGCGCCAGCACCCGAGAGGGACTAGTATTCGGGGAGCTGTTTTTT TRBJ2-2 many TRBV5-1 TRBD2
CASFTSQGAPQHF TGTGCCAGCTTCACCAGCCAGGGTGCGCCCCAGCATTTT TRBJ1-5 - TRBV18 -
CASSLAGVGGNQPQHF TGTGCCAGCAGTTTAGCTGGGGTTGGGGGCAATCAGCCCCAGCATTTT TRBJ1-5 - TRBV12-3/TRBV12-4 -
CASSLAMPSHYGYTF TGTGCCAGCAGCTTAGCTATGCCCTCCCACTATGGCTACACCTTC TRBJ1-2 - TRBV11-3 -
CASSLGPAANTGELFF TGTGCCAGCAGCTTAGGGCCGGCGGCGAACACCGGGGAGCTGTTTTTT TRBJ2-2 few TRBV5-4 -
CASSQDRHQPQHF TGTGCCAGCAGCCAAGATCGGCATCAGCCCCAGCATTTT TRBJ1-5 many TRBV14 -
CASSLGDGGDAGELFF TGCGCCAGCAGCTTAGGGGACGGAGGCGACGCCGGGGAGCTGTTTTTT TRBJ2-2 many TRBV5-1 -
CASSFGTGREQYF TGTGCCAGCAGTTTTGGGACAGGGCGCGAGCAGTACTTC TRBJ2-7 medium-sized TRBV27 TRBD1
CASSQDGSSMNTEAFF TGCGCCAGCAGCCAAGATGGTAGTTCAATGAACACTGAAGCTTTCTTT TRBJ1-1 many TRBV4-3 -
CASSQDAGGSNQPQHF TGTGCCAGCAGCCAAGACGCAGGGGGAAGCAATCAGCCCCAGCATTTT TRBJ1-5 many TRBV3-1 TRBD1
CASSPGTYNSPLHF TGTGCCAGCAGCCCTGGGACCTATAATTCACCCCTCCACTTT TRBJ1-6 many TRBV7-2 -
CASSYSTGSGNTIYF TGTGCCAGCAGCTATTCGACAGGCTCTGGAAACACCATATATTTT TRBJ1-3 - TRBV4-2 -
CASSDSAGGLDEQFF TGTGCCAGCAGTGACTCTGCGGGGGGGCTGGATGAGCAGTTCTTC TRBJ2-1 many TRBV6-4 TRBD2
CASTQGDEQYF TGTGCCAGCACCCAGGGGGATGAGCAGTACTTC TRBJ2-7 few TRBV28 TRBD1
CAIALVKSTEAFF TGTGCCATCGCTCTTGTTAAGAGCACTGAAGCTTTCTTT TRBJ1-1 many TRBV10-3 -
CASSFLATDTQYF TGTGCCAGCAGTTTCTTGGCCACAGATACGCAGTATTTT TRBJ2-3 - TRBV2 -
CSARIARRITDTQYF TGCAGTGCTCGAATTGCGCGACGGATCACAGATACGCAGTATTTT TRBJ2-3 many TRBV20-1 -
CASRTGLKNEKLFF TGTGCCAGCAGAACGGGACTCAAGAATGAAAAACTGTTTTTT TRBJ1-4 many TRBV6-2/TRBV6-3 -
CASSLATQWEKLFF TGTGCCAGCAGCTTAGCTACCCAGTGGGAAAAACTGTTTTTT TRBJ1-4 many TRBV7-9 -
CASSTGGGFEQFF TGTGCCAGTAGTACCGGGGGGGGCTTTGAGCAGTTCTTC TRBJ2-1 many TRBV19 TRBD2
CSASRPGQGAGNTIYF TGCAGTGCTAGTAGGCCGGGACAGGGGGCGGGGAACACCATATATTTT TRBJ1-3 many TRBV20-1 TRBD1
CASSHDRGQYTGELFF TGTGCCAGCAGCCACGACAGGGGGCAGTACACCGGGGAGCTGTTTTTT TRBJ2-2 once TRBV3-1 TRBD1
CASSLSRDGNQPQHF TGTGCCAGCAGTTTATCAAGGGATGGCAATCAGCCCCAGCATTTT TRBJ1-5 - TRBV27 -
CSAGTGRNEKLFF TGCAGCGCCGGGACAGGGCGAAATGAAAAACTGTTTTTT TRBJ1-4 few TRBV29-1 TRBD1
CASKPRTAYEQYF TGTGCCAGTAAACCTAGGACAGCCTACGAGCAGTACTTC TRBJ2-7 many TRBV6-2/TRBV6-3 -
CASSPGGGNTEAFF TGTGCCAGCTCACCAGGTGGGGGGAACACTGAAGCTTTCTTT TRBJ1-1 few TRBV18 -
CASSLDRGPYF TGTGCCAGCAGCTTAGACAGGGGGCCTTATTTT TRBJ2-3 many TRBV7-2 TRBD1
CASSLTAGSNQPQHF TGTGCCAGCAGTTTGACCGCGGGCAGCAATCAGCCCCAGCATTTT TRBJ1-5 few TRBV6-1 -
CASSLYDTQYF TGTGCCAGCAGCTTGTACGATACGCAGTATTTT TRBJ2-3 - TRBV7-8 -
CSARAGGSTDTQYF TGCAGTGCTAGGGCGGGGGGTAGCACAGATACGCAGTATTTT TRBJ2-3 many TRBV20-1 TRBD2